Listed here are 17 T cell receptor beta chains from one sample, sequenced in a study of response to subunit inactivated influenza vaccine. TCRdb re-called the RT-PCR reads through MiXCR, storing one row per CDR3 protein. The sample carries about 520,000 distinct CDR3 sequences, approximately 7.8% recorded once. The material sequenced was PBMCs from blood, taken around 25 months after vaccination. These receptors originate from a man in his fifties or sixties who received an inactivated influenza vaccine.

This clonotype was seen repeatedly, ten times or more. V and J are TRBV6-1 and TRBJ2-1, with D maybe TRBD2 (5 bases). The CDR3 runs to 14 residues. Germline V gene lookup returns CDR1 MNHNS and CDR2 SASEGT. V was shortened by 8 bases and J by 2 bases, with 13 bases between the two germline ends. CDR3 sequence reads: CASRRSGAYNEQFF. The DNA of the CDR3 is TGTGCCAGCCGGAGGTCCGGAGCCTACAATGAGCAGTTCTTC.

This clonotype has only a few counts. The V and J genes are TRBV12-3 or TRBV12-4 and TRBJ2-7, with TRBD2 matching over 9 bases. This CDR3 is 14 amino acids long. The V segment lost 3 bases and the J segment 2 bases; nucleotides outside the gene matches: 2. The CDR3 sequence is CASSFGGGAYEQYF. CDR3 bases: TGTGCCAGCAGTTTCGGCGGGGGGGCCTACGAGCAGTACTTC.

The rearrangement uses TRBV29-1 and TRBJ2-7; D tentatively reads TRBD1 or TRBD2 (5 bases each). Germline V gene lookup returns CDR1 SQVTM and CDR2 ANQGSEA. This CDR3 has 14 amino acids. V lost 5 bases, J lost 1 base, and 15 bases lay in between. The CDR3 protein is CSVSTGTASYEQYF. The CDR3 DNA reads TGCAGCGTTTCTACCGGGACCGCGTCCTACGAGCAGTACTTC.

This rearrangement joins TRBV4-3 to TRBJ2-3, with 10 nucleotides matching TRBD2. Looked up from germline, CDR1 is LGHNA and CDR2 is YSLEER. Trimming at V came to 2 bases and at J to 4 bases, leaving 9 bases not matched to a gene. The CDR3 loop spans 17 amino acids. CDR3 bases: TGCGCCAGCAGCCAAAAGTTCAGCGGGAGGGCAGCAGATACGCAGTATTTT. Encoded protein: CASSQKFSGRAADTQYF.

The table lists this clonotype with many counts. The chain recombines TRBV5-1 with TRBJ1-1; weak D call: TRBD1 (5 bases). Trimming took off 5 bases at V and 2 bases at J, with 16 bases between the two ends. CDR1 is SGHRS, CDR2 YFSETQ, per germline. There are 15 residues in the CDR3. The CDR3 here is CASSLDRGTNTEAFF. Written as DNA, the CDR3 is TGCGCCAGCAGTCTCGACCGGGGGACTAACACTGAAGCTTTCTTT.

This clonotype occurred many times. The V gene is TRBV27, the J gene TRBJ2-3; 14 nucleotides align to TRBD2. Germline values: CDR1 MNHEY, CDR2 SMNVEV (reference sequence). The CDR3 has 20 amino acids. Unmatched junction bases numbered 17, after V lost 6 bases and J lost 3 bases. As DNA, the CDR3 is TGTGCCAGCAGACTCACCCCGGGACTAGCGGGAGATAGCCGAACAGATACGCAGTATTTT. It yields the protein CASRLTPGLAGDSRTDTQYF.

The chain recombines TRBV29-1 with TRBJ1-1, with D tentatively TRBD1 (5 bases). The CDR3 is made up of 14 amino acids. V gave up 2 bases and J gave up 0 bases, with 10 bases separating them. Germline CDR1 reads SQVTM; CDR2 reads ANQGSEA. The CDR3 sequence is CSVEIRGVNTEAFF. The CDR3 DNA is TGCAGCGTTGAAATTCGGGGGGTGAACACTGAAGCTTTCTTT. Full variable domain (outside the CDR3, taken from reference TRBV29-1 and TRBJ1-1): SAVISQKPSRDICQRGTSLTIQCQVDSQVTMMFWYRQQPGQSLTLIATANQGSEATYESGFVIDKFPISRPNLTFSTLTVSNMSPEDSSIYLCSVEIRGVNTEAFFGQGTRLTVV.

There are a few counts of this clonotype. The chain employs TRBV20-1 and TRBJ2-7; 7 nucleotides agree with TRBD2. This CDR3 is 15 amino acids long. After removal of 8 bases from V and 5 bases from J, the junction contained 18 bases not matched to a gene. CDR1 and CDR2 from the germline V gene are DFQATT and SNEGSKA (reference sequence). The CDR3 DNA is TGCAGTCCAAAGCCGCGGGGCGGGAGTATGCACGAGCAGTACTTC. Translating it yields CSPKPRGGSMHEQYF.

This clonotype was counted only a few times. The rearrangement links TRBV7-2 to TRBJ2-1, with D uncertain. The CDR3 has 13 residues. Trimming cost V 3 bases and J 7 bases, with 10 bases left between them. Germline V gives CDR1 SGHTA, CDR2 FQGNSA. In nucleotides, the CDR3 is TGTGCCAGCAGCTTCGGGCTAGTGAATGAGCAGTTCTTC. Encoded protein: CASSFGLVNEQFF.

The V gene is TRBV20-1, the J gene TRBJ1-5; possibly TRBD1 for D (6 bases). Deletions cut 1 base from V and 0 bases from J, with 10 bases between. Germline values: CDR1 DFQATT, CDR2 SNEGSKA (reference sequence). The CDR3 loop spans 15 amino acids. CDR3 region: CSARVNRVSNQPQHF. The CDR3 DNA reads TGCAGTGCTAGAGTTAACAGGGTTAGCAATCAGCCCCAGCATTTT.

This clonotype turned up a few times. In DNA form, the CDR3 reads TGCGCCAGCAGTCAATTGTGGCCGGGCTGCAGCTCCTACGAGCAGTACTTC. Protein: CASSQLWPGCSSYEQYF. The V and J genes are TRBV23-1 and TRBJ2-7; no firm D call. TRBV23-1 is marked as an open reading frame, function uncertain. The germline V and J ends were trimmed by 1 base and 0 bases, with 16 bases remaining between them. This CDR3 is built from 17 residues.

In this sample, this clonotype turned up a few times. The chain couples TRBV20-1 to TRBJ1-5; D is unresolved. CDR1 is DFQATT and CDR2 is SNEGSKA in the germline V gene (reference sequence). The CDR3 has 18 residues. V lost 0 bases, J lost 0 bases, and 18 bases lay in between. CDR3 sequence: CSARDRQRSPYSNQPQHF. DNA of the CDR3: TGCAGTGCTAGAGATCGGCAGAGGTCACCTTATAGCAATCAGCCCCAGCATTTT.

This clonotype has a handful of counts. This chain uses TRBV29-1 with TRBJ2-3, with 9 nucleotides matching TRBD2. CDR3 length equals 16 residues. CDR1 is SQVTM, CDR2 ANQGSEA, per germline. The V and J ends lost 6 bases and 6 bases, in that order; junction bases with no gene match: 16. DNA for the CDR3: TGCAGCGTCTCCCATAGTTTTAGCGGGAGATTTGATACGCAGTATTTT. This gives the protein CSVSHSFSGRFDTQYF.

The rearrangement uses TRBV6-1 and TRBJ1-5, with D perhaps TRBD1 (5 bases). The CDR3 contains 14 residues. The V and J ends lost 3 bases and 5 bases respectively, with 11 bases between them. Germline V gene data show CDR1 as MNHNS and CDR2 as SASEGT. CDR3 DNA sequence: TGTGCCAGCAGTGAGACAGCTGGTTATCAGCCCCAGCATTTT. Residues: CASSETAGYQPQHF.

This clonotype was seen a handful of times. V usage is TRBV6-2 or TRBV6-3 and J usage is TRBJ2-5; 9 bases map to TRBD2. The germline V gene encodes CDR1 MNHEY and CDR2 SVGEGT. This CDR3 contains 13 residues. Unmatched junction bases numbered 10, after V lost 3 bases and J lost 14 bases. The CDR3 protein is CASSYPGLALTYF. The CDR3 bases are TGTGCCAGCAGTTATCCAGGACTAGCGCTGACTTACTTC.

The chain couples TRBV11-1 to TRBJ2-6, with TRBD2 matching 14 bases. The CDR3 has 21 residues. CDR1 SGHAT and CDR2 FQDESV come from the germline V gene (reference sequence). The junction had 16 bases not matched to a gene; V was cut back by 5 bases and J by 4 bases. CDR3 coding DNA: TGTGCCAGCAGCACTGGACTAGCGGGAGGTCCCCGTGTGTGGGGGGCCAACGTCCTGACTTTC. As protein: CASSTGLAGGPRVWGANVLTF.

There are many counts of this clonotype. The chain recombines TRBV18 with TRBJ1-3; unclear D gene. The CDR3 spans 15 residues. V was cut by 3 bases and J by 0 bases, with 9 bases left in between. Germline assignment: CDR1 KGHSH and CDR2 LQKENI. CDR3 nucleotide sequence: TGTGCCAGCTCACCCCAATACAGCTCTGGAAACACCATATATTTT. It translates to CASSPQYSSGNTIYF. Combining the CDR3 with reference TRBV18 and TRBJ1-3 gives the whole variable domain NAGVMQNPRHLVRRRGQEARLRCSPMKGHSHVYWYRQLPEEGLKFMVYLQKENIIDESGMPKERFSAEFPKEGPSILRIQQVVRGDSAAYFCASSPQYSSGNTIYFGEGSWLTVV.